One T cell receptor (beta chain) is described in this entry. Its antigen is not identified. This sample is part of a study of cytomegalovirus exposure and HLA in healthy donors. The CDR3 length is 14 residues. Germline V gene data show CDR1 as MDHEN and CDR2 as SYDVKM. With V trimmed by 6 bases and J by 3 bases, 2 bases remained unmatched. Study observations and caveats: It was 160 or so TCR beta chains that were listed as cytomegalovirus-associated. Indistinguishable V segments, including TRBV6-2 and TRBV6-3, were excluded. Other equally common chains were less clonally expanded than HLA-associated TCR beta chains, a later analysis showed. A later analysis by the authors found several of the most significant clusters apparently linked to common viral pathogens.

Use of 60 Vbeta and 13 Jbeta primers characterized the PCR. Some clones are missing from TCRdb's copy, which holds only in-frame ones; the method was immunoSEQ multiplex PCR. Seen here are some 180,000 clones, 80% to 90% observed once, and the top ten hold approximately 1.2%. The chain is built from TRBV28 and TRBJ2-1; 10 positions agree with TRBD1. This TCR derives from a girl aged 2-15 years in good health and CMV-seropositive. The sequenced material came from PBMCs. CDR3 DNA sequence: TGTGCCAGCAGGACAGGGGGCAACTACAATGAGCAGTTCTTC. This encodes CASRTGGNYNEQFF.